This TCR beta chain was profiled in a study of control samples from healthy donors and cancer patients. Germline V gene data show CDR1 as SQVTM and CDR2 as ANQGSEA. The trim removed 4 bases at V and 3 bases at J, leaving 14 bases unmatched. The CDR3 has 16 amino acids. Assay used: immunoSEQ multiplex PCR; TCRdb lists only in-frame clones, some missing. The table records 150,000 to 200,000 clones, 70% to 90% of them present only once. The sequence was obtained from a young man in good health. Sequenced input: blood. The chain recombines TRBV29-1 with TRBJ2-5; 7 bases line up with TRBD2. The CDR3 DNA follows: TGCAGCGTTGGAGCTGGGAGGGAAGCGGACAAAGAGACCCAGTACTTC. It encodes CSVGAGREADKETQYF.